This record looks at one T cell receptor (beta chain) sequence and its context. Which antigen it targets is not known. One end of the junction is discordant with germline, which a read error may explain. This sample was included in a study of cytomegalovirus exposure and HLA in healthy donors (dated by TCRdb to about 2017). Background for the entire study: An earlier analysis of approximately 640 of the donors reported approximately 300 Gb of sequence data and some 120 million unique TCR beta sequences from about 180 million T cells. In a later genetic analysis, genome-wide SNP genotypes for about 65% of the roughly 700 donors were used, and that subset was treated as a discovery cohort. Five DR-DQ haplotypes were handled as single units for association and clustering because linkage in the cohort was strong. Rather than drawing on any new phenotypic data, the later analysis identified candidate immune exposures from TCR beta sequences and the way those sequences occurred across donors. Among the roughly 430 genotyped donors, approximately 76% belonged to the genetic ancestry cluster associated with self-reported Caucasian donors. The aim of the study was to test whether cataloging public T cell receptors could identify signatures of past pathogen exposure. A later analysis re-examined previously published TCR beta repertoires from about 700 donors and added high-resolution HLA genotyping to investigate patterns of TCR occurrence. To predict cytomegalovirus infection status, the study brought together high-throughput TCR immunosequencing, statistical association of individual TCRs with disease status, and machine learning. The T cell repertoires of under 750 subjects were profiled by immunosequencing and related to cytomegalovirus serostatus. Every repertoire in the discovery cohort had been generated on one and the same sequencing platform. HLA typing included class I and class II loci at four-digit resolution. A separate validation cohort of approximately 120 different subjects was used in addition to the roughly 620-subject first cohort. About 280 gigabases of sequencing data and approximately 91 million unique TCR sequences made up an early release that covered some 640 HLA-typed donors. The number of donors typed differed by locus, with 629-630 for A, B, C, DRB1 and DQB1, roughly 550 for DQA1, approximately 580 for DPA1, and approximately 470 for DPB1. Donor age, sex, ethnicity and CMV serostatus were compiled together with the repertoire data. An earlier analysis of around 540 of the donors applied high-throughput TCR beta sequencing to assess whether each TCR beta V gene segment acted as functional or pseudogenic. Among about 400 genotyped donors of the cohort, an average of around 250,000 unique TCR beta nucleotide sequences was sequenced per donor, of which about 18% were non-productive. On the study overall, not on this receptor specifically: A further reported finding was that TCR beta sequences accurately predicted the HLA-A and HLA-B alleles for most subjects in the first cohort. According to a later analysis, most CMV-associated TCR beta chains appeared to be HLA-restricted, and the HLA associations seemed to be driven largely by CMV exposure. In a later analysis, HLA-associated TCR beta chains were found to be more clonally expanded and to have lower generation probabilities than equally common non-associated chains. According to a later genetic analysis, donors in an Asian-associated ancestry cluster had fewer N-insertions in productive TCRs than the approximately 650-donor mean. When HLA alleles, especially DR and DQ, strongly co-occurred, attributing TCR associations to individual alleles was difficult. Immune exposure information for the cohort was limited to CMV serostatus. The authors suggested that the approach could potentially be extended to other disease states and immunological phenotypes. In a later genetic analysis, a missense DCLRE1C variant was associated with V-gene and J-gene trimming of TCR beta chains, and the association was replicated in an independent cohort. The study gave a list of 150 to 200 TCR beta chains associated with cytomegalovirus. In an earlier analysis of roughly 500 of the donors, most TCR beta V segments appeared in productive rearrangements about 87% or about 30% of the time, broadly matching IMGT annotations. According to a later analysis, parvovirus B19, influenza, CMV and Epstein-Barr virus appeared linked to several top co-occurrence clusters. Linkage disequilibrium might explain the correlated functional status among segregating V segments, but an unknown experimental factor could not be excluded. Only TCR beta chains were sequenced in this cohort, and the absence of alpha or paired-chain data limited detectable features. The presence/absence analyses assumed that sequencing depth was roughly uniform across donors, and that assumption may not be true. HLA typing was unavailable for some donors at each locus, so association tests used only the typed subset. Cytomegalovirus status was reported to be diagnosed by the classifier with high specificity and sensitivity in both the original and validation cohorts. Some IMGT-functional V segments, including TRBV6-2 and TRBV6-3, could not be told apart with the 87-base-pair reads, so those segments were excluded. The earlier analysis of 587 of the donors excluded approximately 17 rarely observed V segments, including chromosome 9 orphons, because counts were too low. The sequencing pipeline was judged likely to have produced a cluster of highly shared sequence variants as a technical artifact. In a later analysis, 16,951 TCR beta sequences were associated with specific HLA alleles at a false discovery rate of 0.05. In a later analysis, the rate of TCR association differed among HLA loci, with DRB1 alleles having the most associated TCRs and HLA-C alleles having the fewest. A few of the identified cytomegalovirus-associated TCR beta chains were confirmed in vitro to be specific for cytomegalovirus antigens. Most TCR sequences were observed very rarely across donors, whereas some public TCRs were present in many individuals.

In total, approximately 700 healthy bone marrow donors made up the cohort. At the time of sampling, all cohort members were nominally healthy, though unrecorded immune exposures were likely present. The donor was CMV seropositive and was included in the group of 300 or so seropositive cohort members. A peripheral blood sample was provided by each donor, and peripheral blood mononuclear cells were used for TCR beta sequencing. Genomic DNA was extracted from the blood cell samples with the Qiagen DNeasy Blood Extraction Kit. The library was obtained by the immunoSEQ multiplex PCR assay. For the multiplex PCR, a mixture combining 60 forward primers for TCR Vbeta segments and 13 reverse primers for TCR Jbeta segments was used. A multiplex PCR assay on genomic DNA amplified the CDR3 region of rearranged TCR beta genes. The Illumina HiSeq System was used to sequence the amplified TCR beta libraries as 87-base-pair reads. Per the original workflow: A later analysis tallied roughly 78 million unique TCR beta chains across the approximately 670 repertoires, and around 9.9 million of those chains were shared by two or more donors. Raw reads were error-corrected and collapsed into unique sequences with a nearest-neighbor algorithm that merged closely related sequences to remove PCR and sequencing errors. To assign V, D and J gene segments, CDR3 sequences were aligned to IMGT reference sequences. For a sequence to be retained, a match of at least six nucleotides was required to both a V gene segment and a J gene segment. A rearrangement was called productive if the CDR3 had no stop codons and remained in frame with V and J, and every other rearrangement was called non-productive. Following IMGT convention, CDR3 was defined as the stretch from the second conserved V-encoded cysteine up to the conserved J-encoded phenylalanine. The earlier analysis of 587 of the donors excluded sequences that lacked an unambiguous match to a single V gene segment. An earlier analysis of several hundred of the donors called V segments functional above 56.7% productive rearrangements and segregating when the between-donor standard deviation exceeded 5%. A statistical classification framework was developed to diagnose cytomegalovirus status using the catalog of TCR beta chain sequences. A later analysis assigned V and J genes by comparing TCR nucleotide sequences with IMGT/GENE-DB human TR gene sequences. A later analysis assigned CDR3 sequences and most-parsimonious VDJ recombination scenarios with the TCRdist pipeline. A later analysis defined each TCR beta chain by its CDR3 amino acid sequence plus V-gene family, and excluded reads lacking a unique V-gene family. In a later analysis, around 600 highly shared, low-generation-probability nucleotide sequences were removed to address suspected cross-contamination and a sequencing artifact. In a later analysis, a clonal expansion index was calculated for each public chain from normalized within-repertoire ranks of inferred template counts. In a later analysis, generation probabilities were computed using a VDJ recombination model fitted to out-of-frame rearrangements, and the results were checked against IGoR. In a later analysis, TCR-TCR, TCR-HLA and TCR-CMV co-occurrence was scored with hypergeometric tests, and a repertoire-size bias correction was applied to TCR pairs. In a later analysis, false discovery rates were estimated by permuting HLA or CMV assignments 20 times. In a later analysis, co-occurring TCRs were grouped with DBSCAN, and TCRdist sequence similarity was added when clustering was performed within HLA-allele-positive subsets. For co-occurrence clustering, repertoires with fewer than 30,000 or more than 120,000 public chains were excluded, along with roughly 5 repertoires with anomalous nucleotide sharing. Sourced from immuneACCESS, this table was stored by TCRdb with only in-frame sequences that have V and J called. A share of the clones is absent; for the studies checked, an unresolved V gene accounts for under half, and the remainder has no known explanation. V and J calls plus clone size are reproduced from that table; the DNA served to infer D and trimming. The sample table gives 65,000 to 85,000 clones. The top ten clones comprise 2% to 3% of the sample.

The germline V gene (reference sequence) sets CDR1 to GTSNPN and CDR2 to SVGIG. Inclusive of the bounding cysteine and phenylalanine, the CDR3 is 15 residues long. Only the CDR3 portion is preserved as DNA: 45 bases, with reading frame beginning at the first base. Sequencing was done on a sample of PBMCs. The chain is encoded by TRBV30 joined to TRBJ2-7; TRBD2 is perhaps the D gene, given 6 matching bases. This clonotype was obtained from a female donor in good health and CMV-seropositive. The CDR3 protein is CAGSPAGQVTYEQYF. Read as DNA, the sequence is TGTGCCGGGAGCCCCGCGGGGCAGGTAACCTACGAGCAGTACTTC.